This is a list of T cell receptor beta chains from one sample in a study of shared clonotypes between healthy human individuals. The protocol was immunoSEQ multiplex PCR, while the TCRdb copy is restricted to in-frame clones and leaves out a portion. Of 2,500,000 or so clones in the sample, roughly 93% were seen once. Sequenced: naive CD4+ T cells from PBMCs. Receptors were obtained from a man in his late teens or twenties in good health. Some clones in this sample may be carry-over from other donors' samples. CDR3s include the opening cysteine and the closing phenylalanine or tryptophan. The order of the fields is D gene, J gene, V gene, clone size, CDR3 DNA, CDR3 protein. D genes are given only for firm matches. A row's size may be missing; if present it is once, few, many or a size class.

NA,TRBJ2-5,TRBV18,NA,TGTGCCAGCTCACCAGTACAAGAGGTAGAGACCCAGTACTTC,CASSPVQEVETQYF
NA,TRBJ1-5,TRBV28,NA,TGTGCCAGCAGTTTGAAGGGGGTTGGCAATCAGCCCCAGCATTTT,CASSLKGVGNQPQHF
NA,TRBJ1-1,TRBV27,NA,TGTGCCAGCAGGAGAGGAACAGGGAACATGAACACTGAAGCTTTCTTT,CASRRGTGNMNTEAFF
NA,TRBJ2-1,TRBV6-4,NA,TGTGCCAGCAGTGACCTCAGCGACTCCTACAATGAGCAGTTCTTC,CASSDLSDSYNEQFF
NA,TRBJ1-2,TRBV5-1,NA,TGCGCCAGCAGCTTGGTTCAGGGTCCCCTCTATGGCTACACCTTC,CASSLVQGPLYGYTF
NA,TRBJ2-7,TRBV29-1,NA,TGCAGCGCGCATCTGGGGGTTCGGGACGAGCAGTACTTC,CSAHLGVRDEQYF
TRBD2,TRBJ2-3,TRBV28,NA,TGTGCCAGCGCAGCGGGAGGGCGAGCAGATACGCAGTATTTT,CASAAGGRADTQYF
NA,TRBJ2-5,TRBV5-4,once,TGTGCCAGCAGCTGGGGGGGGACACAAGAGACCCAGTACTTC,CASSWGGTQETQYF
TRBD1,TRBJ1-2,TRBV9,NA,TGTGCCAGCAGCGTAGACGGGACAGAGTATGGCTACACCTTC,CASSVDGTEYGYTF
NA,TRBJ2-5,TRBV5-4,NA,TGTGCCAGCAGCTTGAGCGAGTGGGAGACCCAGTACTTC,CASSLSEWETQYF
TRBD2,TRBJ2-1,TRBV27,NA,TGTGCCAGCAGTTTCCCGGGACTAGGGTCGAGGGAGCAGTTCTTC,CASSFPGLGSREQFF
TRBD1,TRBJ1-2,TRBV29-1,NA,TGCAGCGTTGAAGTCGGGACAGGGGTAGGCTATGGCTACACCTTC,CSVEVGTGVGYGYTF
TRBD2,TRBJ2-5,TRBV5-5,NA,TGTGCCAGCAGCTTGGTGCGGGAGTGGCGGGAGACCCAGTACTTC,CASSLVREWRETQYF
TRBD1,TRBJ2-1,TRBV7-2,NA,TGTGCCAGCAGCTTACGACAGGGTATCGATGAGCAGTTCTTC,CASSLRQGIDEQFF
TRBD2,TRBJ2-7,TRBV5-4,NA,TGTGCCAGCAGGGACGTTCGGGAGGCCTACGAGCAGTACTTC,CASRDVREAYEQYF